Below, 21 T cell receptor beta chains from the same sample are listed, as sequenced in a study of shared clonotypes between healthy human individuals. Generated by immunoSEQ multiplex PCR, the TCRdb table keeps only in-frame clones and is missing some. The sample shows about 2.1 million clones, 85% to 95% of them seen only once. Naive CD8 cells comprised CD45RO-negative, CCR7-positively selected cells, excluding terminally differentiated effector memory CD45RA+ cells. Sample: naive CD8+ T cells from PBMCs. These receptors were obtained from a man between 18 and 29 years old in good health. Some clones in this sample may be carry-over from other donors' samples.

The chain joins TRBV6-1 to TRBJ2-2; D gene ambiguous. CDR3 length equals 14 residues. Trimming cost V 5 bases and J 7 bases, with 14 bases left between them. CDR1 and CDR2 from the germline V gene are MNHNS and SASEGT. The CDR3: CASSLPSVIGELFF. In nucleotides, the CDR3 is TGTGCCAGCAGTCTGCCTAGTGTTATCGGGGAGCTGTTTTTT.

Turning to this clone: Additional DNA sequences in this sample encode the identical CDR3. The chain links TRBV5-1 to TRBJ2-7; D perhaps matches TRBD1 (6 bases). Germline V gene sequence: CDR1 SGHRS, CDR2 YFSETQ. This CDR3 region has 13 residues. V lost 0 bases, J lost 4 bases, and 8 bases lay in between. The DNA for the CDR3 is TGCGCCAGCAGCTTGGCCCAGGGGTACGAGCAGTACTTC. Protein sequence: CASSLAQGYEQYF.

V and J are TRBV27 and TRBJ1-1; a weak D match, TRBD1 (6 bases). The V and J ends lost 0 bases and 3 bases respectively, with 11 bases between them. The CDR3 has 15 amino acids. Germline CDR1 reads MNHEY; CDR2 reads SMNVEV (reference sequence). The CDR3 spells CASSLSQGHYTEAFF. The CDR3 nucleotides are TGTGCCAGCAGTTTATCGCAGGGGCATTACACTGAAGCTTTCTTT.

This chain uses TRBV14 with TRBJ1-4, with TRBD1 as a possible D gene (5 bases). V was trimmed by 7 bases and J by 4 bases, leaving 10 bases between them. This CDR3 has 13 amino acids. Germline V CDR1 and CDR2: SGHDN, FVKESK. The CDR3 here is CASIRQINEKLFF. Written as DNA, the CDR3 is TGTGCCAGCATACGACAGATTAATGAAAAACTGTTTTTT.

The chain carries TRBV11-2 and TRBJ1-1; D is possibly TRBD1 (5 bases). This CDR3 comprises 14 residues. Looked up from germline, CDR1 is SGHAT and CDR2 is FQNNGV. V dropped 5 bases and J dropped 5 bases, with 15 bases sitting between them. The CDR3 protein is CASSRGVPRTEAFF. The CDR3 DNA is TGTGCCAGCAGCCGAGGGGTCCCGAGGACTGAAGCTTTCTTT.

This rearrangement joins TRBV7-9 to TRBJ2-7, with TRBD1 matching 8 bases. This CDR3 contains 16 residues. The V gene's germline CDR1 is SEHNR and CDR2 FQNEAQ (reference sequence). Trimming took 2 bases from V and 4 from J; bases not matched to a gene: 10. CDR3 sequence reads: CASSLPKDRVRYEQYF. CDR3 DNA sequence: TGTGCCAGCAGCTTACCAAAGGACAGGGTGAGGTACGAGCAGTACTTC.

For this clone: In the same sample, other DNA sequences code for this CDR3. The V and J genes are TRBV27 and TRBJ2-7; possible D gene TRBD1, 5 bases. Trimming cost V 2 bases and J 5 bases, with 7 bases left between them. The CDR3 has 12 amino acids. Germline CDR1 is MNHEY and CDR2 is SMNVEV (reference sequence). The CDR3 is CASSLQGNEQYF. The CDR3, as DNA: TGTGCCAGCAGTTTACAGGGAAACGAGCAGTACTTC.

The genes are TRBV27 and TRBJ1-5, with TRBD1 identical over 9 bases. This CDR3 has 15 amino acids. The V and J ends lost 5 bases and 3 bases, in that order; junction bases with no gene match: 5. Per the germline V gene, CDR1 is MNHEY and CDR2 is SMNVEV (reference sequence). CDR3 sequence (DNA): TGTGCCAGCAGTCCTACACAGGGGGCCAATCAGCCCCAGCATTTT. The encoded protein is CASSPTQGANQPQHF.

The chain carries TRBV11-3 and TRBJ2-3; D ambiguous. Per the germline V gene, CDR1 is SGHNT and CDR2 is YENEEA. CDR3 length: 13 residues. V lost 1 base, J lost 1 base, and 3 bases lay in between. The CDR3 loop is CASSLVRTDTQYF. The DNA for the CDR3 is TGTGCCAGCAGCTTAGTTCGCACAGATACGCAGTATTTT.

The chain couples TRBV27 to TRBJ2-1; 12 bases fit TRBD2. This CDR3 comprises 17 residues. V lost 7 bases and J lost 4; bases outside the gene matches: 11. Germline-derived CDR1 and CDR2 are MNHEY and SMNVEV (reference sequence). CDR3 sequence (DNA): TGTGCCAGCACTGAACCCGGACTAGCGGGAATATACAATGAGCAGTTCTTC. Translation: CASTEPGLAGIYNEQFF.

This sequence joins TRBV27 and TRBJ2-7, with D uncertain. The length of the CDR3 is 14 residues. Per germline, CDR1 MNHEY and CDR2 SMNVEV (reference sequence). Trimming shortened V by 4 bases and J by 4 bases, and 14 bases separated the two germline ends. The CDR3 nucleotides read TGTGCCAGCAGTTATAACCCTGACTCATACGAGCAGTACTTC. This translates into CASSYNPDSYEQYF.

The CDR3 DNA reads as TGTGCCAGCAGGTTTAACGGGACAGCTCTTTCCTACGAGCAGTACTTC. Translation gives CASRFNGTALSYEQYF. J is TRBJ2-7 and V is TRBV5-8, with TRBD1 matching 7 bases. The ends lost 5 bases at V and 1 base at J; junction bases unmatched: 12. The CDR3 runs to 16 residues. In germline, CDR1 is SGHTS, CDR2 YDEGEE.

The chain employs TRBV7-8 and TRBJ2-5, with 11 bases lining up with TRBD1. The V and J ends lost 1 base and 5 bases, in that order; junction bases with no gene match: 3. The CDR3 extends over 15 amino acids. Germline lookup yields CDR1 SGHVS and CDR2 FQNEAQ. CDR3 coding DNA: TGTGCCAGCAGCTTAGGGACAGGGGGCTGGGAGACCCAGTACTTC. Translating it yields CASSLGTGGWETQYF.

The chain couples TRBV18 to TRBJ2-4, with 9 bases that match TRBD1. Germline trimming cut 3 bases from V and 4 bases from J; bases unmatched to any gene: 4. CDR3 length: 15 residues. Germline-derived CDR1 and CDR2 are KGHSH and LQKENI. CDR3 sequence (DNA): TGTGCCAGCTCACCTGACGGACAGGGGAAAAACATTCAGTACTTC. Translation gives CASSPDGQGKNIQYF.

The chain recombines TRBV9 with TRBJ2-1; 11 positions match TRBD2. The V gene's germline CDR1 is SGDLS and CDR2 YYNGEE. After removal of 4 bases from V and 8 bases from J, the junction contained 8 bases not matched to a gene. The CDR3 extends over 15 amino acids. The CDR3 coding sequence is TGTGCCAGCAGCCTCTCGGGACTAGCGGTCGATGAGCAGTTCTTC. As protein: CASSLSGLAVDEQFF.

Worth noting for this clone: The sample has other DNA sequences that encode this CDR3 too. V usage is TRBV9 and J usage is TRBJ1-4; maybe TRBD1 (5 bases). The ends were cut back, 1 base at V and 5 bases at J, with 12 bases in the middle. Per germline, CDR1 SGDLS and CDR2 YYNGEE. The CDR3 totals 15 residues. CDR3 in DNA: TGTGCCAGCAGCGTAACCGGGACGGGGAATGAAAAACTGTTTTTT. Amino acid sequence: CASSVTGTGNEKLFF. Full variable domain (remainder filled in from reference TRBV9 and TRBJ1-4): DSGVTQTPKHLITATGQRVTLRCSPRSGDLSVYWYQQSLDQGLQFLIQYYNGEERAKGNILERFSAQQFPDLHSELNLSSLELGDSALYFCASSVTGTGNEKLFFGSGTQLSVL.

Comments on this clone: The same CDR3 also results from other DNA sequences found in this sample. This chain links TRBV27 with TRBJ2-3; D not resolved. Deletions cut 3 bases from V and 1 base from J, with 5 bases between. CDR3 length: 13 residues. The germline V gene encodes CDR1 MNHEY and CDR2 SMNVEV (reference sequence). The CDR3 reads CASSFLGTDTQYF. The CDR3 DNA follows: TGTGCCAGCAGTTTCCTCGGCACAGATACGCAGTATTTT.

The V call is TRBV11-3, the J call TRBJ2-7; tentatively, D is TRBD1 or TRBD2 (5 bases each). The CDR3 has 14 amino acids. Germline CDR1 SGHNT, CDR2 YENEEA. The V gene lost 5 bases and the J gene lost 4 bases, with 15 bases spanning the gap. DNA for the CDR3: TGTGCCAGCAGCCTAGGGACGGATTCTTACGAGCAGTACTTC. It specifies CASSLGTDSYEQYF.

This rearrangement joins TRBV4-1 to TRBJ2-7, with D maybe TRBD1 (5 bases). The V gene lost 4 bases and the J gene lost 6 bases, with 19 bases spanning the gap. Germline V gene sequence: CDR1 MGHRA, CDR2 YSYEKL. CDR3 size: 15 residues. Here the CDR3 DNA reads TGCGCCAGCAGCCGAGAACCAGGGTATGTCCCCGAGCAGTACTTC. Protein product: CASSREPGYVPEQYF.

This chain links TRBV4-1 with TRBJ2-1, with TRBD2 matching over 9 bases. Trimming took 7 bases from V and 7 from J; bases not matched to a gene: 8. From germline, CDR1 is MGHRA and CDR2 YSYEKL. This CDR3 contains 14 residues. The CDR3 reads CASKHLAGGNEQFF. In DNA, the CDR3 is TGCGCCAGCAAACATTTGGCGGGGGGGAATGAGCAGTTCTTC.

The rearrangement uses TRBV19 and TRBJ1-2; D gene unclear. Per germline, CDR1 LNHDA and CDR2 SQIVND (reference sequence). CDR3 length: 15 amino acids. V lost 6 bases and J 4 bases, leaving 18 bases between the germline ends. Written as DNA, the CDR3 is TGTGCCAGTAGCACAGTGGGCCGAGTTGGCTATGGCTACACCTTC. The encoded protein is CASSTVGRVGYGYTF.